This T cell receptor (beta chain) is from a study of persistence of HIV-infected CD4 T cells. Study conclusions and caveats: TCRbeta richness was lower in CMV- and Gag-responding cells than in anti-CD3/anti-CD28-responding cells. Within sorted populations, more oligoclonal TCRs accompanied more oligoclonal proviruses.

Worth noting for this clone: Its antigen is as yet unknown.

An overlapping HIV-1 Gag peptide pool stimulated these cells at 0.75 to 1 ug/peptide/mL. Memory cells lacking CD40L and CD69 with high CD45RO were sorted. Inclusion required CMV-positive serology and CD4+ counts above 400 cells/uL. CDR1 and CDR2 (germline): LGHDT, YNNKEL (reference sequence). This CDR3 comprises 15 residues. V dropped 3 bases and J dropped 7 bases, with 18 bases sitting between them. This was the immunoSEQ version 4 assay in survey mode. Each sample used up to roughly 1 ug genomic DNA diluted to about 10 ng/uL. Some clones are missing from TCRdb's copy, which holds only in-frame ones; the method was immunoSEQ multiplex PCR. The sample gives around 42,000 clones, approximately 80% of which show up once; approximately 15% is in the top ten.

The J gene is TRBJ1-2, the V gene TRBV3-1 (or the pseudogene TRBV3-2); D is undetermined. Sequenced here: CD4+ T cells sorted from PBMCs after approximately 20-hour stimulation, sampled from a patient who received antiretroviral therapy. The receptor was isolated from an adult man with HIV who was CMV-seropositive. CDR3 sequence (DNA): TGTGCCAGCAGCCATCGGCAGTCCTACTTGGGTGGCTACACCTTC. It translates to CASSHRQSYLGGYTF.